One and the same sample provided the 8 T cell receptor beta chains below, sequenced in a study of T cell repertoires in cytomegalovirus infection. Each CDR3 protein is one row after TCRdb ran MiXCR on the reads. The table records about 830,000 distinct CDR3 sequences, approximately 32% of them present only once. Antigens for these TCRs are unknown. The sequencing here drew on cultured CD8+ T cells from PBMCs, taken from culture after CMV antigen stimulation. These receptors came from a human donor in good health (CMV status not recorded). Some clones in this sample may be carry-over from other donors' samples.

The rearrangement joins TRBV7-9 to TRBJ2-3, with D perhaps matching TRBD1 (5 bases). Germline V lookup: CDR1 SEHNR, CDR2 FQNEAQ (reference sequence). The V and J ends lost 4 bases and 2 bases respectively, with 13 bases between them. The CDR3 is made up of 15 amino acids. The CDR3: CASSSYQGFTDTQYF. The CDR3 DNA reads as TGTGCCAGCAGCTCTTACCAGGGTTTCACAGATACGCAGTATTTT.

This clonotype was detected ten times or more. This chain links TRBV6-5 with TRBJ1-5, with 8 bases that match TRBD1. With V trimmed by 6 bases and J by 4 bases, 11 bases remained unmatched. The CDR3 is made up of 16 amino acids. Germline-derived CDR1 and CDR2 are MNHEY and SVGAGI. The DNA for the CDR3 is TGTGCCAGCAGCCGTCAGGGGGCTGGAGAAAATCAGCCCCAGCATTTT. This encodes CASSRQGAGENQPQHF.

The V and J genes are TRBV7-9 and TRBJ2-2; perhaps TRBD2 as D (5 bases). The CDR3 is 15 residues long. The V gene lost 4 bases and the J gene lost 7 bases, with 16 bases spanning the gap. Germline CDR1 SEHNR, CDR2 FQNEAQ (reference sequence). The CDR3 reads CASSSRTGKGGELFF. CDR3 nucleotides: TGTGCCAGCAGCTCCCGGACTGGGAAGGGCGGGGAGCTGTTTTTT.

The chain recombines TRBV27 with TRBJ2-1, with D perhaps TRBD1 or TRBD2 (5 bases each). V dropped 10 bases and J dropped 7 bases, with 20 bases sitting between them. Germline V lookup: CDR1 MNHEY, CDR2 SMNVEV (reference sequence). CDR3 length: 14 amino acids. This CDR3 is CAIARGPGPNEQFF. The CDR3 DNA reads as TGTGCCATAGCACGGGGCCCGGGACCTAATGAGCAGTTCTTC.

The chain joins TRBV15 to TRBJ1-1; unclear D gene. CDR1 LNHNV and CDR2 YYDKDF come from the germline V gene (reference sequence). The CDR3 runs to 16 residues. Trimming cost V 1 base and J 1 base, with 13 bases left between them. This CDR3 reads CATSRVEGLANTEAFF. The DNA for the CDR3 is TGTGCCACCAGCAGAGTTGAAGGGCTGGCGAACACTGAAGCTTTCTTT. The variable domain in full, completed from reference TRBV15 and TRBJ1-1, reads DAMVIQNPRYQVTQFGKPVTLSCSQTLNHNVMYWYQQKSSQAPKLLFHYYDKDFNNEADTPDNFQSRRPNTSFCFLDIRSPGLGDTAMYLCATSRVEGLANTEAFFGQGTRLTVV.

A few counts support this clonotype. The DNA for the CDR3 is TGTGCCAGCAGTCACGGACAGTCCTACGAGCAGTACGTC. Translated: CASSHGQSYEQYV. The V gene is TRBV12-3 or TRBV12-4, the J gene TRBJ2-7, with a weak D call TRBD1 (6 bases). Trimming took off 5 bases at V and 1 base at J, with 9 bases between the two ends. CDR3 size: 13 residues.

V gene TRBV10-3 combines with J gene TRBJ2-7, with D tentatively TRBD2 (7 bases). Germline CDR1 reads ENHRY; CDR2 reads SYGVKD. The CDR3 sequence is 16 residues long. V lost 4 bases and J 4 bases, leaving 20 bases between the germline ends. The CDR3 is CAISVGGGGGVYEQYF. In nucleotides, the CDR3 is TGTGCCATCAGTGTTGGCGGGGGAGGGGGAGTGTACGAGCAGTACTTC.

The gene calls are TRBV3-1 and TRBJ2-7; no reliable D call. The length of the CDR3 is 11 residues. The V gene lost 3 bases and the J gene lost 6 bases, with 6 bases spanning the gap. Germline V CDR1 and CDR2: LGHDT, YNNKEL (reference sequence). The CDR3, as DNA: TGTGCCAGCAGCCAGTACTCCGAGCAGTACTTC. Its translation: CASSQYSEQYF.